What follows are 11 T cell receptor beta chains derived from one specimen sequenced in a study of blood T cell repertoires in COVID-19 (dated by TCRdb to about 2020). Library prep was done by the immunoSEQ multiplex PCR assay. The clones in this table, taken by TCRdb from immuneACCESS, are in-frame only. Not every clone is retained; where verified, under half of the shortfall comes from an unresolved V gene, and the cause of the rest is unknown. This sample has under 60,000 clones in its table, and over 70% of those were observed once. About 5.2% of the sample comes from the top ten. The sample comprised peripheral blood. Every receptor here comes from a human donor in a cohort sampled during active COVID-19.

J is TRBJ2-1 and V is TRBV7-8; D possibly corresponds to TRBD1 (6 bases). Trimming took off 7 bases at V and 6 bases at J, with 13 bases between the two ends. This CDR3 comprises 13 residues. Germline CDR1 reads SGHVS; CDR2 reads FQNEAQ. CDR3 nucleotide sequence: TGTGCCAGCAACCCGACCAGGGGCAATGAGCAGTTCTTC. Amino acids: CASNPTRGNEQFF.

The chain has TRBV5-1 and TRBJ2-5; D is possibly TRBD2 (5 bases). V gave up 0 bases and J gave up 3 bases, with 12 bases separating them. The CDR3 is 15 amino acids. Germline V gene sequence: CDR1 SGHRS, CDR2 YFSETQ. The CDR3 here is CASSLGTVGKETQYF. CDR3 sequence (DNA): TGCGCCAGCAGCTTGGGAACAGTCGGGAAAGAGACCCAGTACTTC.

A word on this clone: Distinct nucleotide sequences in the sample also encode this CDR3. The CDR3 DNA follows: TGTGCCAGCAGTACCAGGACAGGGGATCAGCCCCAGCATTTT. Its translation: CASSTRTGDQPQHF. This sequence joins TRBV27 and TRBJ1-5, with TRBD1 matching 9 bases. The CDR3 consists of 14 residues. Germline trimming cut 5 bases from V and 5 bases from J; bases unmatched to any gene: 4. Germline values: CDR1 MNHEY, CDR2 SMNVEV (reference sequence).

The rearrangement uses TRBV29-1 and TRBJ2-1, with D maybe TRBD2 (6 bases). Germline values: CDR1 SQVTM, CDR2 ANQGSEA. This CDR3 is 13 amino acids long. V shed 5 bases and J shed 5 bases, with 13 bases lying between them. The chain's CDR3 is CSVSRTTNNEQFF. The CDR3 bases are TGCAGCGTTTCGAGGACTACAAACAATGAGCAGTTCTTC.

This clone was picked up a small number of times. The CDR3 here is CASSSDRMPGYF. CDR3 nucleotides: TGTGCCAGCAGTTCTGACAGGATGCCTGGGTATTTT. V is TRBV12-3 or TRBV12-4 and J is TRBJ2-3, with D perhaps TRBD1 (6 bases). The CDR3 loop spans 12 amino acids. V shed 4 bases and J shed 14 bases, with 16 bases lying between them.

The CDR3 protein is CASSLRGARGNSPLHF. In DNA form, the CDR3 reads TGTGCCAGCAGCTTACGGGGGGCGAGAGGTAATTCACCCCTCCACTTT. The chain joins TRBV7-2 to TRBJ1-6, with a tentative D call TRBD1 (6 bases). Germline values: CDR1 SGHTA, CDR2 FQGNSA. Trimming removed 2 bases at V and 6 bases at J, with 14 bases between. The CDR3 runs to 16 residues.

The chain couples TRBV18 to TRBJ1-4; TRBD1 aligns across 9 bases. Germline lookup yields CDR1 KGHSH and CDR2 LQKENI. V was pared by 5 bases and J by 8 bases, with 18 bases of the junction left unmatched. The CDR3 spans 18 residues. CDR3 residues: CASSSLPRTGTGNEKLFF. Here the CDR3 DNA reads TGTGCCAGCTCATCATTACCCCGAACCGGGACAGGGAACGAAAAACTGTTTTTT. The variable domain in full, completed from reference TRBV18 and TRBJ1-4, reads NAGVMQNPRHLVRRRGQEARLRCSPMKGHSHVYWYRQLPEEGLKFMVYLQKENIIDESGMPKERFSAEFPKEGPSILRIQQVVRGDSAAYFCASSSLPRTGTGNEKLFFGSGTQLSVL.

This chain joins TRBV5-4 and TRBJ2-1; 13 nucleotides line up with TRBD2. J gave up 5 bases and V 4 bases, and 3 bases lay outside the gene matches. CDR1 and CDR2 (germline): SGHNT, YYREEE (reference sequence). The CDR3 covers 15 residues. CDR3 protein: CASSGGTSGDNEQFF. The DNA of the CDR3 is TGTGCCAGCAGCGGCGGGACTAGCGGGGACAATGAGCAGTTCTTC.

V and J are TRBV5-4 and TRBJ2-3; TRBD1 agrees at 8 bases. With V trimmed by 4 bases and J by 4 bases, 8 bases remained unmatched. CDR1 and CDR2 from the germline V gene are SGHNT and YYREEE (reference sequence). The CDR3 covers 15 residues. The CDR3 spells CASSRDRGRPDTQYF. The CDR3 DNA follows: TGTGCCAGCAGCCGAGACAGGGGAAGGCCAGATACGCAGTATTTT.

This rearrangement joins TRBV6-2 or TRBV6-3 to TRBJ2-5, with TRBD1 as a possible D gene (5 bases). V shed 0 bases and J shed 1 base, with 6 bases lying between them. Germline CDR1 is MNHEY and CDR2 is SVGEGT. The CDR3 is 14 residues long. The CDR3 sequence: CASSYSGAQETQYF. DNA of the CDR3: TGTGCCAGCAGTTACTCTGGGGCCCAAGAGACCCAGTACTTC.

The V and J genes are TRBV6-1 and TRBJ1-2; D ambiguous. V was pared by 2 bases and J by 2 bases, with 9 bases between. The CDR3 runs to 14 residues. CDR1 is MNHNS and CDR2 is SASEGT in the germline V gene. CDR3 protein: CASSERAGNYGYTF. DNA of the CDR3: TGTGCCAGCAGTGAACGGGCGGGAAACTATGGCTACACCTTC.